This TCR beta chain was profiled in a study of cytomegalovirus exposure and HLA in healthy donors (dated by TCRdb to 2016 to 2017). Regarding the complete study: An earlier analysis of about 560 of the donors reported approximately 280 Gb of sequence data and 95 million to 140 million unique TCR beta sequences obtained from about 200 million T cells. The aim of the study was to test whether cataloging public T cell receptors could identify signatures of past pathogen exposure. In an earlier analysis of roughly 540 of the donors, high-throughput TCR beta sequencing was used to judge whether each TCR beta V gene segment behaved as functional or pseudogenic. Donor age, sex, ethnicity and CMV serostatus were compiled together with the repertoire data. Of the roughly 420 genotyped donors, approximately 81% were placed in the genetic ancestry cluster associated with self-reported Caucasian donors. To study patterns of TCR occurrence, a later analysis re-analyzed previously published TCR beta repertoires from 666 donors and added high-resolution HLA genotyping. Because of strong linkage in the cohort, roughly 5 DR-DQ haplotypes were treated as single units for association and clustering. Roughly 300 gigabases of sequencing data and 70 million to 85 million unique TCR sequences were included in an early release covering around 650 HLA-typed donors. The T cell repertoires of 670 or so subjects were profiled by immunosequencing and related to cytomegalovirus serostatus. Every repertoire in the discovery cohort had been generated on one and the same sequencing platform. HLA typing included class I and class II loci at four-digit resolution. Typing coverage varied by locus: roughly 629-630 donors for A, B, C, DRB1 and DQB1; roughly 560 for DQA1; more than 600 for DPA1; roughly 470 for DPB1. On average, around 200,000 unique TCR beta nucleotide sequences were sequenced per donor among a few hundred genotyped donors of the cohort, with around 19% of those sequences being non-productive. Besides the first cohort of around 670 subjects, a separate validation cohort made up of over a hundred different subjects was used. In the later analysis, no new phenotypic data were used to find candidate immune exposures; instead, reliance was placed on TCR beta sequences and their occurrence across donors. To predict cytomegalovirus infection status, the study brought together high-throughput TCR immunosequencing, statistical association of individual TCRs with disease status, and machine learning. Genome-wide SNP genotypes for about 60% of the roughly 670 donors were used in a later genetic analysis, which treated that subset as a discovery cohort.

The germline V gene specifies ENHRY as CDR1 and SYGVKD as CDR2. The CDR3 spans 13 residues, from the cysteine through the phenylalanine. The kept DNA is CDR3 alone, 39 bases in frame from the first base. V is pared back by 11 bases and J by 0 bases, with 11 bases lying between the germline termini. Libraries came from the immunoSEQ multiplex PCR assay. A mixture of 60 forward primers for TCR Vbeta segments and 13 reverse primers for TCR Jbeta segments was used in the multiplex PCR. The CDR3 region of rearranged TCR beta genes was amplified from genomic DNA with a multiplex PCR assay. Amplified TCR beta libraries were sequenced as 87-base-pair reads on the Illumina HiSeq System. The study's own analysis went as follows. In a later analysis, 77 million or so unique TCR beta chains were counted across the 500 to 850 repertoires, and roughly 10 million of these chains were shared by at least two donors. To remove PCR and sequencing errors, raw reads were error-corrected and collapsed into unique sequences using a nearest-neighbor algorithm that merged closely related sequences. V, D and J gene segments were assigned by aligning CDR3 sequences to IMGT reference sequences. For a sequence to be retained, a match of at least six nucleotides to both a V gene segment and a J gene segment was required. Rearrangements were classified as productive when the CDR3 lacked stop codons and remained in frame with V and J, and all other rearrangements were classified as non-productive. Following IMGT convention, CDR3 was defined as the stretch from the second conserved V-encoded cysteine to the conserved J-encoded phenylalanine. The earlier analysis of about 530 of the donors excluded any sequence lacking an unambiguous match to a single V gene segment. In an earlier analysis of several hundred of the donors, V segments were called functional above 56.7% productive rearrangements and were called segregating when the between-donor standard deviation exceeded 5%. A statistical classification framework was developed to diagnose cytomegalovirus status using the catalog of TCR beta chain sequences. In a later analysis, V and J genes were assigned by comparing TCR nucleotide sequences against IMGT/GENE-DB human TR gene sequences. The TCRdist pipeline was used in a later analysis to assign CDR3 sequences and most-parsimonious VDJ recombination scenarios. In a later analysis, each TCR beta chain was defined by its CDR3 amino acid sequence together with its V-gene family, and reads without a unique V-gene family were excluded. A later analysis removed over 500 highly shared, low-generation-probability nucleotide sequences to deal with suspected cross-contamination and a sequencing artifact. A later analysis calculated a clonal expansion index for each public chain from normalized within-repertoire ranks of inferred template counts. A later analysis computed generation probabilities with a VDJ recombination model fitted to out-of-frame rearrangements, and checked the results against IGoR. In a later analysis, TCR-TCR, TCR-HLA and TCR-CMV co-occurrence was scored with hypergeometric tests, and a repertoire-size bias correction was applied to TCR pairs. False discovery rates were estimated in a later analysis by permuting HLA or CMV assignments 20 times. In a later analysis, co-occurring TCRs were grouped using DBSCAN, with TCRdist sequence similarity added in when clustering inside HLA-allele-positive subsets. Repertoires with fewer than 30,000 or more than 120,000 public chains, plus five repertoires with anomalous nucleotide sharing, were excluded from co-occurrence clustering. Sourced from immuneACCESS, this table was stored by TCRdb with only in-frame sequences that have V and J called. A share of the clones is absent; for the studies checked, an unresolved V gene accounts for under half, and the remainder has no known explanation. V, J and clone size are taken as reported in that table, and D and trimming were inferred from the DNA itself. For this sample there are 200,000 or so clones; approximately 79% appear just once. Of the sample, about 1.8% falls within the top ten clones.

On this clone: Its antigen has not been determined. The record has no base qualities; no much larger clone is one base away.

The cohort comprised several hundred healthy bone marrow donors. All cohort members were sampled while nominally healthy, although unrecorded immune exposures were likely present. The donor was CMV seronegative and belonged to the group of roughly 330 seronegative cohort members. Every donor gave a peripheral blood sample, and the peripheral blood mononuclear cells from that sample were used for TCR beta sequencing. The Qiagen DNeasy Blood Extraction Kit was used to extract genomic DNA from the blood cell samples. Overall results and qualifications from the work: A later analysis found that HLA-associated TCR beta chains were more clonally expanded and had lower generation probabilities than equally common non-associated chains. A later analysis found that most CMV-associated TCR beta chains appeared HLA-restricted, with HLA associations seemingly driven largely by CMV exposure. Because the 87-base-pair reads could not distinguish some IMGT-functional V segments, including TRBV6-2 and TRBV6-3, those segments were excluded. In vitro tests confirmed that three of the cytomegalovirus-associated TCR beta chains recognize cytomegalovirus antigens. Strong co-occurrence of HLA alleles, especially DR and DQ, made assigning TCR associations to individual alleles difficult. In an earlier analysis of some 540 of the donors, most TCR beta V segments appeared in productive rearrangements about 87% or about 30% of the time, broadly matching IMGT annotations. A later analysis associated 16,951 TCR beta sequences with specific HLA alleles at a false discovery rate of 0.05. The sequencing pipeline was judged likely to have produced a cluster of highly shared sequence variants as a technical artifact. A total of roughly 160 TCR beta chains were listed by the study as associated with cytomegalovirus. A further reported finding was that TCR beta sequences accurately predicted the HLA-A and HLA-B alleles for most subjects in the first cohort. CMV serostatus was the only immune exposure information available for the cohort. In a later analysis, TCR association rates were found to vary across HLA loci, with the most associated TCRs seen for DRB1 alleles and the fewest for HLA-C alleles. In a later analysis, several top co-occurrence clusters were reported to appear linked to parvovirus B19, influenza, CMV and Epstein-Barr virus. Because counts were too low, 15 or so rarely observed V segments, including chromosome 9 orphons, were excluded from the earlier analysis of 587 of the donors. An association between a missense DCLRE1C variant and V-gene and J-gene trimming of TCR beta chains was found in a later genetic analysis and replicated in an independent cohort. The classifier was reported to diagnose cytomegalovirus status with high specificity and sensitivity in both the original cohort and the validation cohort. Linkage disequilibrium might explain the correlated functional status among segregating V segments, but an unknown experimental factor could not be excluded. The presence/absence analyses assumed that sequencing depth was roughly uniform across donors, and that assumption may not be true. While some public TCRs were present in many individuals, most TCR sequences turned up only very rarely across donors. According to a later genetic analysis, donors in an Asian-associated ancestry cluster had fewer N-insertions in productive TCRs than the approximately 700-donor mean. Because some donors lacked HLA typing at each locus, the association tests relied only on the typed subset. The authors suggested that the approach could potentially be extended to other disease states and immunological phenotypes. The cohort was sequenced for TCR beta chains only, and without alpha or paired-chain data the features that could be detected were limited.

This clonotype was obtained from a man in his fifties or sixties in good health and CMV-seronegative. Input material: PBMCs. The chain joins TRBV10-3 to TRBJ1-5; TRBD1 is perhaps the D gene, given 5 matching bases. Read as DNA, the sequence is TGTGCCTCCCGGGGGGATAGCAATCAGCCCCAGCATTTT. Its product reads: CASRGDSNQPQHF.